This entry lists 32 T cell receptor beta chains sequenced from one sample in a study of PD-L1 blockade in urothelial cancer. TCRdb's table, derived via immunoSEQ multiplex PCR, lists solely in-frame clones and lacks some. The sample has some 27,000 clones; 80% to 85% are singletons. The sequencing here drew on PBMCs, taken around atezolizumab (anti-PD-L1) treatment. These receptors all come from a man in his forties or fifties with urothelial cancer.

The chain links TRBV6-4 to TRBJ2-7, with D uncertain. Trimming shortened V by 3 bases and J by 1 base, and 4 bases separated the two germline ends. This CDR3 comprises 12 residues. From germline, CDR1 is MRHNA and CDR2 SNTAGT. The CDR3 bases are TGTGCCAGCAGTGATCGTTCCTACGAGCAGTACTTC. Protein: CASSDRSYEQYF.

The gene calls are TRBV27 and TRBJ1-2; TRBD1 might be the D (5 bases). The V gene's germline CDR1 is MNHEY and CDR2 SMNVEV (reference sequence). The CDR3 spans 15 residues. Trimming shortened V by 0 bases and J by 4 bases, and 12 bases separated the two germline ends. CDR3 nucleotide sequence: TGTGCCAGCAGTTTATCGGGGGGTCTTGGCTATGGCTACACCTTC. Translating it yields CASSLSGGLGYGYTF.

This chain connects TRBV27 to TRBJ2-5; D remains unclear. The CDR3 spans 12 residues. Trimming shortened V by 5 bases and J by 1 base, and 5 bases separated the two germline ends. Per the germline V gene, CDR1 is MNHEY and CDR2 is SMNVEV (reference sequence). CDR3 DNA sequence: TGTGCCAGCAGTACAGCCCAAGAGACCCAGTACTTC. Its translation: CASSTAQETQYF.

CDR3 loop: CASSLALAIYEQFF. DNA for the CDR3: TGTGCCAGCAGCTTAGCACTAGCGATTTACGAGCAGTTCTTC. The rearrangement links TRBV11-2 to TRBJ2-1; 7 bases align to TRBD2. The junction had 7 bases not matched to a gene; V was cut back by 1 base and J by 10 bases. This CDR3 is built from 14 residues. Looked up from germline, CDR1 is SGHAT and CDR2 is FQNNGV.

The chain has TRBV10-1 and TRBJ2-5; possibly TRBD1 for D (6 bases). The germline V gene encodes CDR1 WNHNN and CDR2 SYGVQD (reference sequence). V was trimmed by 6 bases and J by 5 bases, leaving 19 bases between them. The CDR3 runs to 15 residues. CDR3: CASSPAGTLGETQYF. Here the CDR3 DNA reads TGCGCCAGCAGCCCAGCCGGGACACTAGGGGAGACCCAGTACTTC.

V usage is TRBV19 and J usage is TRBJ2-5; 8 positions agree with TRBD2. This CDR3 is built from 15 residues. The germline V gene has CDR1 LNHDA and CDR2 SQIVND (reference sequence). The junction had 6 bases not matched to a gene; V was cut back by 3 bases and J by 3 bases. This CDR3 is CASSILTSGKETQYF. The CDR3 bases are TGTGCCAGTAGTATCTTAACTAGCGGAAAAGAGACCCAGTACTTC.

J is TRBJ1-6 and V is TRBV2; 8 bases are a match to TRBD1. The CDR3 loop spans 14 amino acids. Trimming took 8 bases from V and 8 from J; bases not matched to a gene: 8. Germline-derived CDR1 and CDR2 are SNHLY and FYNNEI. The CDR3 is CASLDGQGYSPLHF. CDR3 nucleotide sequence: TGTGCCAGCTTAGACGGACAGGGATATTCACCCCTCCACTTT.

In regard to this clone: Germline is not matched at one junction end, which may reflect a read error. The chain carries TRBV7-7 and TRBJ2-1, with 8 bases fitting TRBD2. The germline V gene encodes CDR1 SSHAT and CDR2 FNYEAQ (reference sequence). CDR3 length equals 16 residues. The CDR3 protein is CASSLVGGRPNNEQFF. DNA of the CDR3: TGTGCTAGCAGCTTAGTTGGCGGGAGGCCCAACAATGAGCAGTTCTTC.

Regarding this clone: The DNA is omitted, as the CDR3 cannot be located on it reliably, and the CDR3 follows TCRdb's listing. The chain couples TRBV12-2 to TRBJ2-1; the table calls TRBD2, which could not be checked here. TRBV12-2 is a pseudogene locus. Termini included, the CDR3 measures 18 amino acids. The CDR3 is CASRIGVVASGSYNEQFF.

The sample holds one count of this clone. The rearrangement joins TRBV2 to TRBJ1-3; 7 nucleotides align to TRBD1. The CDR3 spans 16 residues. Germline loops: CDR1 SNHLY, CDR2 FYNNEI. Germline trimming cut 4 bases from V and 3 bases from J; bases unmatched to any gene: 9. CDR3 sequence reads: CASSATTGSFGNTIYF. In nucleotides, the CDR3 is TGTGCCAGCAGTGCCACGACAGGGTCTTTTGGAAACACCATATATTTT.

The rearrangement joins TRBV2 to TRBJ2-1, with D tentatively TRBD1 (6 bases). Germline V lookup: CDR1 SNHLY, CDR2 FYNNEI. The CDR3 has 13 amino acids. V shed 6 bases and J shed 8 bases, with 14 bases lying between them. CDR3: CASRDSPRDEQFF. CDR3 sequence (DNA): TGTGCCAGCAGGGACAGTCCGCGGGATGAGCAGTTCTTC.

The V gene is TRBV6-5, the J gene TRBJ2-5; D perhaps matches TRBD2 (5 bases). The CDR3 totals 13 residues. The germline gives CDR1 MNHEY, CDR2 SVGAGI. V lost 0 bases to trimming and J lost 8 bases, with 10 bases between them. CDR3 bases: TGTGCCAGCAGTTACTCGCTAGCTAGCACCCAGTACTTC. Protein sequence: CASSYSLASTQYF.

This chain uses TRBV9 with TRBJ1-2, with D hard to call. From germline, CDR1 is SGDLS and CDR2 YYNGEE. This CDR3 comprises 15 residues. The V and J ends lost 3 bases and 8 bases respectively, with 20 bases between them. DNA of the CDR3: TGTGCCAGCAGCGCGACCTTCTCCGGGGAGGACGGCTACACCTTC. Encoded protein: CASSATFSGEDGYTF. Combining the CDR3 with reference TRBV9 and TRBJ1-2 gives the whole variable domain DSGVTQTPKHLITATGQRVTLRCSPRSGDLSVYWYQQSLDQGLQFLIQYYNGEERAKGNILERFSAQQFPDLHSELNLSSLELGDSALYFCASSATFSGEDGYTFGSGTRLTVV.

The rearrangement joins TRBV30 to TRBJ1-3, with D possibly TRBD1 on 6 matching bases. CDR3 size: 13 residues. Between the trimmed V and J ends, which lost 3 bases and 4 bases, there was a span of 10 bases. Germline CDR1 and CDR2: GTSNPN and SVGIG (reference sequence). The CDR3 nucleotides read TGTGCCTGGAGCGCAGGGGCAGGAAACACCATATATTTT. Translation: CAWSAGAGNTIYF.

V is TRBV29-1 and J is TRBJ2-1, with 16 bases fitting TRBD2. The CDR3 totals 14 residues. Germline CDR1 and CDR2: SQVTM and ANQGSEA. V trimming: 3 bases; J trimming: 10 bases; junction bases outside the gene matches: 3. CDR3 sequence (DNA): TGCAGCGTTGAGGGACTAGCGGGAGGGCACGAGCAGTTCTTC. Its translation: CSVEGLAGGHEQFF.

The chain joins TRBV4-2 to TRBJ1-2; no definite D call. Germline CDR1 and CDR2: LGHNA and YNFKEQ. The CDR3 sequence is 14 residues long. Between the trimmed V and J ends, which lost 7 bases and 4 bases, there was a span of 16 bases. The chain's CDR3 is CASNPSGEPYGYTF. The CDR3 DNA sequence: TGTGCCAGCAACCCTAGTGGGGAGCCCTATGGCTACACCTTC.

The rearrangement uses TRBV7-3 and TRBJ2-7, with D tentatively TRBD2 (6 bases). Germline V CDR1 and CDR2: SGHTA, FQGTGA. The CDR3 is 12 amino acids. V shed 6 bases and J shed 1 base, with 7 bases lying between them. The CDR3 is CASRGGSYEQYF. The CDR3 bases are TGTGCCAGCAGGGGGGGATCCTACGAGCAGTACTTC.

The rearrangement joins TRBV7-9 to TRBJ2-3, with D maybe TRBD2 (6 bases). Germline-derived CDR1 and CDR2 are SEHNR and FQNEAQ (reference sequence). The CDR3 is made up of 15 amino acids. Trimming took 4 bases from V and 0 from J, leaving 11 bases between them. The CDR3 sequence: CASSSLRDSTDTQYF. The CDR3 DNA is TGTGCCAGCAGCTCCCTGCGGGACAGCACAGATACGCAGTATTTT.

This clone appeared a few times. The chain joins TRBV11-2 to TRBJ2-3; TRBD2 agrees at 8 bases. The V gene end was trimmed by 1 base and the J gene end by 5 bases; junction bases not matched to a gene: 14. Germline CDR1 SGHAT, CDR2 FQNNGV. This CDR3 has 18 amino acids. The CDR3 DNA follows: TGTGCCAGCAGCTTAGGGGGCGGGGGTGCGGGGGGAATAGATACGCAGTATTTT. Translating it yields CASSLGGGGAGGIDTQYF.

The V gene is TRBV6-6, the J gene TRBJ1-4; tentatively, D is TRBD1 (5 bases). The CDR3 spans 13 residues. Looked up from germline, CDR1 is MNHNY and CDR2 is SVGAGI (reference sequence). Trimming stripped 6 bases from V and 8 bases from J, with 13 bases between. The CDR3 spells CASRIGQVEKLFF. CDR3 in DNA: TGTGCCAGCAGAATCGGACAAGTAGAAAAACTGTTTTTT.

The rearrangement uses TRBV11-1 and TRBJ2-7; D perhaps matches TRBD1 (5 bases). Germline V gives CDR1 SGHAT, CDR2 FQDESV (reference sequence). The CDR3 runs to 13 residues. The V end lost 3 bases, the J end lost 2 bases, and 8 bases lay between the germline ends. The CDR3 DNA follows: TGTGCCAGCAGCTTTGTACAGGCCTACGAGCAGTACTTC. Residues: CASSFVQAYEQYF.

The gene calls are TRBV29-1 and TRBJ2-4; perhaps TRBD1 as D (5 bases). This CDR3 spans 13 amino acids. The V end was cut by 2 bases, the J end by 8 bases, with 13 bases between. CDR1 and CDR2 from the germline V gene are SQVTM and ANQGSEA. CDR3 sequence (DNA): TGCAGCGTTGAATCGACAGCCCAGGACATTCAGTACTTC. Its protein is CSVESTAQDIQYF.

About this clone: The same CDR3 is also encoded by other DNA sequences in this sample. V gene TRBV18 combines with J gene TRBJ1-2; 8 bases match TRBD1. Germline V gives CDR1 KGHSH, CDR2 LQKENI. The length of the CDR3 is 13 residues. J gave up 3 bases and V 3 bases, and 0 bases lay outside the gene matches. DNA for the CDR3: TGTGCCAGCTCACCGGGACAGGACTATGGCTACACCTTC. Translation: CASSPGQDYGYTF.

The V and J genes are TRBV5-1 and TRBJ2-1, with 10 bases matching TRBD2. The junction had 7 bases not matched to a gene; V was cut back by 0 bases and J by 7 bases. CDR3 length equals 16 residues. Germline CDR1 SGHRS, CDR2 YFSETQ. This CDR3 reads CASSLGSASGSNEQFF. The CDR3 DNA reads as TGCGCCAGCAGCTTGGGATCCGCTAGCGGGAGTAATGAGCAGTTCTTC.

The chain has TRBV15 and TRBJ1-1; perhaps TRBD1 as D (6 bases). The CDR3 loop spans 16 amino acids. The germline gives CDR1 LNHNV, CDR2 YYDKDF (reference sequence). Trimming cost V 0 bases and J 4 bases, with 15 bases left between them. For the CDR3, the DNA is TGTGCCACCAGCAGAGACCAGAGGGGGGGGTCCACTGAAGCTTTCTTT. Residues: CATSRDQRGGSTEAFF.

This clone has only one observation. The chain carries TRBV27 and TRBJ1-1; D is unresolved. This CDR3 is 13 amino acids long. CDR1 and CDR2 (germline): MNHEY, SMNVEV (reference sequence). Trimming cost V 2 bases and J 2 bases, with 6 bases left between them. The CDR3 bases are TGTGCCAGCAGTTTAAATCCAAACACTGAAGCTTTCTTT. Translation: CASSLNPNTEAFF.

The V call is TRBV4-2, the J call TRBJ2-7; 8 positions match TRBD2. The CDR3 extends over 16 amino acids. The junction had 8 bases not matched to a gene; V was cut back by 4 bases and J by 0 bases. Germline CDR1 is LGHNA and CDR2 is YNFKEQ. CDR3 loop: CASSPGASGSSYEQYF. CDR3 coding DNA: TGTGCCAGCAGCCCCGGGGCTAGCGGGTCCTCCTACGAGCAGTACTTC.

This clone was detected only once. In DNA, the CDR3 is TGTGCCAGCAGCTTAGCTGACCCGGGACTAGCGGGGGGGTCCAAAAACATTCAGTACTTC. Its protein is CASSLADPGLAGGSKNIQYF. The chain is built from TRBV7-2 and TRBJ2-4, with 16 positions matching TRBD2. The CDR3 length is 20 residues. Germline CDR1 and CDR2: SGHTA and FQGNSA. J was trimmed by 2 bases and V by 0 bases; bases with no gene match: 7.

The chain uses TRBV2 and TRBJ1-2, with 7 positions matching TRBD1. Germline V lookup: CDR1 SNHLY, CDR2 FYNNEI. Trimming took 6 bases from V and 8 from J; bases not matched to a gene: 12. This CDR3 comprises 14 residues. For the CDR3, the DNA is TGTGCCAGCAGAGATGGGACAGCTAAGCGGGGCTACACCTTC. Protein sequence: CASRDGTAKRGYTF. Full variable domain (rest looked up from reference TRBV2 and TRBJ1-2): EPEVTQTPSHQVTQMGQEVILRCVPISNHLYFYWYRQILGQKVEFLVSFYNNEISEKSEIFDDQFSVERPDGSNFTLKIRSTKLEDSAMYFCASRDGTAKRGYTFGSGTRLTVV.

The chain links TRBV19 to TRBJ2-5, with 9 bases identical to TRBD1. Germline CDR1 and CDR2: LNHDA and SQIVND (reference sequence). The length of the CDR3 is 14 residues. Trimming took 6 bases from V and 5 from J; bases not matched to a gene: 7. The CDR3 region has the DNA TGTGCCAGTAGGGAGACAGGGGGAGGCGAGACCCAGTACTTC. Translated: CASRETGGGETQYF.

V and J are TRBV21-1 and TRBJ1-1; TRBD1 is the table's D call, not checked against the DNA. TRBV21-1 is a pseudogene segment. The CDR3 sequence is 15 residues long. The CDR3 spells CASLKRGQGFPEAFF. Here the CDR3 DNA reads TGTGCCAGCTTGAAGAGGGGACAGGGTTTTCCTGAAGCTTTCTTT.

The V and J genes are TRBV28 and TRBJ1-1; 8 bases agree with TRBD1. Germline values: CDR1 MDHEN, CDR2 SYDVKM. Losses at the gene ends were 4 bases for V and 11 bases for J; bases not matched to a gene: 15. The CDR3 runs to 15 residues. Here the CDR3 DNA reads TGTGCCAGCAGTTCCCCCACGACTCAGGGGGCGCGTGCTTTCTTT. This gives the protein CASSSPTTQGARAFF.